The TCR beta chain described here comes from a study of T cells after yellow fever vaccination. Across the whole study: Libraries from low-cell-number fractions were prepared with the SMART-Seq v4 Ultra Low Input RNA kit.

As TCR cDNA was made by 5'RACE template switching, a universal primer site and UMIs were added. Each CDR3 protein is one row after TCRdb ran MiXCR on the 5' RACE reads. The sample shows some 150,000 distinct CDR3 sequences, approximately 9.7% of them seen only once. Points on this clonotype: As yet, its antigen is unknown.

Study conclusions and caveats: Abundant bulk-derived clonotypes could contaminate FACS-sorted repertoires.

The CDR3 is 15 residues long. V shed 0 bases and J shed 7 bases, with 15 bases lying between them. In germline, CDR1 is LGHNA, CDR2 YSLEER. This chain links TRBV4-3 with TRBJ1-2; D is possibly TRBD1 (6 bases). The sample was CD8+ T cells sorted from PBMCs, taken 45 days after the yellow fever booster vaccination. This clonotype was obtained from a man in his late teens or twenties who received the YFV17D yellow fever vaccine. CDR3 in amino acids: CASSQDLDRFGGYTF. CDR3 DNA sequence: TGCGCCAGCAGCCAAGATCTAGACAGGTTTGGTGGCTACACCTTC.